This T cell receptor (beta chain) was sequenced for a study of follicular helper T cells after annual influenza vaccination. Study-level results: Day 7 ICOS+CD38+ clones later appeared mostly in ICOS-CD38- cTfh. Plasmablast frequency change correlated with clonality change in ICOS+CD38+ cTfh.

The CDR3 has 12 residues. Trimming took off 8 bases at V and 1 base at J, with 7 bases between the two ends. Germline V lookup: CDR1 LGHNA, CDR2 YSLEER. Time point: 2015-2016 season, 7 days after influenza vaccination. Cells are cTfh (non-naive CD4+CXCR5+PD-1+), split by ICOS and CD38 into double-positive or double-negative. Data came from immunoSEQ multiplex PCR; TCRdb stores just in-frame clones and leaves some out. The table lists around 11,000 clones, about 82% of them singletons. Points on this clone: What it binds is not known.

The chain carries TRBV4-3 and TRBJ2-3; the D is unclear. This receptor was taken from an adult who received the influenza vaccine. This sample comprised CXCR5+ CD38- circulating T follicular helper cells from blood, obtained 7 days after influenza vaccination. Subset meaning: circulating Tfh, non-naive CD4+CXCR5+PD-1+ (ICOS+CD38+ or ICOS-CD38-). CDR3 sequence reads: CASGSRTDTQYF. The CDR3 nucleotides read TGCGCCAGCGGCTCTCGCACAGATACGCAGTATTTT.